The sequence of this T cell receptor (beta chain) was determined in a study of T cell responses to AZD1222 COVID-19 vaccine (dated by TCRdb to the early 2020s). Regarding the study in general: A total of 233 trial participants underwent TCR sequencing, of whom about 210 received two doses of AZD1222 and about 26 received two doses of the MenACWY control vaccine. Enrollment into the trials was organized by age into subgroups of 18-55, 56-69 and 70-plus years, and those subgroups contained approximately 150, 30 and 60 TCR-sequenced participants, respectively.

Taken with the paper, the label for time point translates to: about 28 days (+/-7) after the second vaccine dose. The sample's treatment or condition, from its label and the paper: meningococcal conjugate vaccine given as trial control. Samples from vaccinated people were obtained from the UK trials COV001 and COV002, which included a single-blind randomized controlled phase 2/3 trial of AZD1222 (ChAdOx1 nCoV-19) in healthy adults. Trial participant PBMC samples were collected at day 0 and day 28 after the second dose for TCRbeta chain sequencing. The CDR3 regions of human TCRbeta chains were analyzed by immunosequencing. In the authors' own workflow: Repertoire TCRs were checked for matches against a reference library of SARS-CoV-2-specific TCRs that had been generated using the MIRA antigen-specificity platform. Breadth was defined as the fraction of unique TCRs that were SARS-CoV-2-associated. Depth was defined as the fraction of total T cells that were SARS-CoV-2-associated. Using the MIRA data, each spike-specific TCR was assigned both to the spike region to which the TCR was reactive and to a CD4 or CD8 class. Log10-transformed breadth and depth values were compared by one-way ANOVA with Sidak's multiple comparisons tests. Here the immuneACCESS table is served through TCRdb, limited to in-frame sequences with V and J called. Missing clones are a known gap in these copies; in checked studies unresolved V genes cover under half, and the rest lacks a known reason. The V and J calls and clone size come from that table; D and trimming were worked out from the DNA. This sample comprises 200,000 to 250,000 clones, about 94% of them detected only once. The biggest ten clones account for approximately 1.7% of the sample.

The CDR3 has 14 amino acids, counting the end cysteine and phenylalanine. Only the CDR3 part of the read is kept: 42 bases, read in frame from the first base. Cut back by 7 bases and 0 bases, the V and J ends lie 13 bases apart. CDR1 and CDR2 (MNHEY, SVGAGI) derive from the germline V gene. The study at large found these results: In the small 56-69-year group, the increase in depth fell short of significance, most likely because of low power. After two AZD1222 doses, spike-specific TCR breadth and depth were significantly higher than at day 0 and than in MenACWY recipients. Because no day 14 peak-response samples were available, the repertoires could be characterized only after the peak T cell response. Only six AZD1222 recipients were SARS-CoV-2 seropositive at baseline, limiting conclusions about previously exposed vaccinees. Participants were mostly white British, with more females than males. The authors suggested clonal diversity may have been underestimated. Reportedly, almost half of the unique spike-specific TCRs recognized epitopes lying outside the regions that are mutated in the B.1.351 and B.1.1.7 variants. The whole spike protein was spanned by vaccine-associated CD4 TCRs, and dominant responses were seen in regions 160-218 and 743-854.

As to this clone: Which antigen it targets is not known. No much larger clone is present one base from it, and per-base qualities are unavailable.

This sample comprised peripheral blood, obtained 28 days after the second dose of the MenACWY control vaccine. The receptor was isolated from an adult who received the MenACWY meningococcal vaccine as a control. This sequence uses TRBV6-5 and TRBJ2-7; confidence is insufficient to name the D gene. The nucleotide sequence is TGTGCCAGCATCCCCCGGACCAGCTCCTACGAGCAGTACTTC. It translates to CASIPRTSSYEQYF.